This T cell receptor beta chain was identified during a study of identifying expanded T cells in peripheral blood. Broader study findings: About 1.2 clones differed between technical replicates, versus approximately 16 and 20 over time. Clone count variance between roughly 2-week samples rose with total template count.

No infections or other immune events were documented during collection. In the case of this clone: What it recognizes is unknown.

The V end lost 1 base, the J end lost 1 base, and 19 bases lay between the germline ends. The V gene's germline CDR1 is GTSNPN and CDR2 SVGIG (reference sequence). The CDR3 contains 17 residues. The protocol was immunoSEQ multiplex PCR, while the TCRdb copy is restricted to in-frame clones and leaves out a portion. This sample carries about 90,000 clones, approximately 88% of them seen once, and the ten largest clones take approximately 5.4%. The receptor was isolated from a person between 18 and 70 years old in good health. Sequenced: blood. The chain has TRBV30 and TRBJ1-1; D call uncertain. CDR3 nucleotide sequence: TGTGCCTGGAGTGACTTGTGGGCCCCTCCGGGGAACACTGAAGCTTTCTTT. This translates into CAWSDLWAPPGNTEAFF.